This T cell receptor (beta chain) is drawn from a study of cytomegalovirus exposure and HLA in healthy donors. The study, taken as a whole, reports: An assumption of roughly uniform sequencing depth across donors underlay the presence/absence analyses. Later on, a genetic analysis was performed. It linked a missense variant in DCLRE1C with V- and J-gene trimming of TCR beta. Several of the most significant clusters appeared linked to common viral pathogens, based on a later analysis.

13 Jbeta primers and 60 Vbeta primers were used for the PCR. The method was immunoSEQ multiplex PCR; TCRdb's version includes in-frame clones alone and lacks a portion of them. Of fewer than 120,000 clones listed, approximately 86% are singletons. In its sample, this clone was seen once. Antigen: not known. V was cut by 5 bases and J by 0 bases, with 8 bases left in between. CDR3 length: 14 residues. The V gene's germline CDR1 is MNHNY and CDR2 SVGAGI (reference sequence). The sequence was collected from a man in his forties in good health and CMV-seronegative. Sequences were obtained from PBMCs. This chain connects TRBV6-6 to TRBJ1-5; D unclear. The CDR3 DNA is TGTGCCAGCAGTACAACGGGTAGCAATCAGCCCCAGCATTTT. As protein: CASSTTGSNQPQHF.